The 20 T cell receptor beta chains listed next were all sequenced from one sample in a study of T cell responses to AZD1222 COVID-19 vaccine. Libraries were prepared by immunoSEQ multiplex PCR; TCRdb keeps only in-frame clonotypes and omits some of them. This sample yields 100,000 to 150,000 clones, of which around 87% are seen a single time; 10% belongs to the top ten. The sequences come from peripheral blood, collected on day 0 of AZD1222 vaccination. These receptors originate from an adult in good health.

The chain uses TRBV7-2 and TRBJ2-7; D may match TRBD1 or TRBD2 (5 bases each). The germline gives CDR1 SGHTA, CDR2 FQGNSA. V lost 0 bases to trimming and J lost 5 bases, with 14 bases between them. The CDR3 consists of 15 residues. CDR3 sequence (DNA): TGTGCCAGCAGCTTAGCGCAGGGACCCATACACGAGCAGTACTTC. Encoded protein: CASSLAQGPIHEQYF.

The chain is built from TRBV3-1 (or the pseudogene TRBV3-2) and TRBJ1-1; weak D call: TRBD1 (6 bases). Germline loops: CDR1 LGHDT, CDR2 YNNKEL (reference sequence). V dropped 0 bases and J dropped 4 bases, with 12 bases sitting between them. The CDR3 totals 15 residues. Written as DNA, the CDR3 is TGTGCCAGCAGCCAAGATATCGGCAGGGGCACTGAAGCTTTCTTT. As protein: CASSQDIGRGTEAFF.

V gene TRBV3-1 (or the pseudogene TRBV3-2) combines with J gene TRBJ1-1, with D maybe TRBD1 (5 bases). Deletions cut 1 base from V and 1 base from J, with 10 bases between. CDR1 is LGHDT and CDR2 is YNNKEL in the germline V gene (reference sequence). The CDR3 is 15 amino acids. CDR3 residues: CASSQVVDTNTEAFF. In DNA form, the CDR3 reads TGTGCCAGCAGCCAAGTTGTGGACACGAACACTGAAGCTTTCTTT.

This clone was detected once. The V gene is TRBV7-3, the J gene TRBJ1-2; 8 bases map to TRBD1. The germline V gene has CDR1 SGHTA and CDR2 FQGTGA. This CDR3 contains 13 residues. The V gene end was trimmed by 5 bases and the J gene end by 4 bases; junction bases not matched to a gene: 3. The CDR3 bases are TGTGCCAGCAGCACCGGACAGGGCTATGGCTACACCTTC. Translated: CASSTGQGYGYTF.

V and J are TRBV6-5 and TRBJ2-5; tentative D call: TRBD2 (6 bases). The V end was cut by 6 bases, the J end by 7 bases, with 18 bases between. The length of the CDR3 is 14 residues. CDR1 MNHEY and CDR2 SVGAGI come from the germline V gene. This CDR3 is CASRNSGQLGTQYF. CDR3 in DNA: TGTGCCAGCAGGAACAGCGGGCAGCTGGGGACCCAGTACTTC.

The chain recombines TRBV6-2 or TRBV6-3 with TRBJ2-5, with a weak D call TRBD2 (5 bases). The CDR3 totals 13 residues. Germline V CDR1 and CDR2: MNHEY, SVGEGT. Between the trimmed V and J ends, which lost 7 bases and 7 bases, there was a span of 16 bases. The CDR3 coding sequence is TGTGCCAGCAACCCCCCCCCGGCGGGGACCCAGTACTTC. It translates to CASNPPPAGTQYF.

The table lists this clone with a few counts. V gene TRBV10-3 combines with J gene TRBJ2-1, with no clear D. V lost 6 bases, J lost 0 bases, and 12 bases lay in between. The CDR3 sequence is 15 residues long. Germline V gene sequence: CDR1 ENHRY, CDR2 SYGVKD. The CDR3 nucleotides read TGTGCCATCAGCATTGACGTGAGCTCCTACAATGAGCAGTTCTTC. The encoded protein is CAISIDVSSYNEQFF.

This chain connects TRBV18 to TRBJ2-1, with a weak D call TRBD1 (6 bases). The CDR3 consists of 13 residues. The germline V and J ends were trimmed by 5 bases and 6 bases, with 11 bases remaining between them. Germline V gene data show CDR1 as KGHSH and CDR2 as LQKENI. CDR3 in amino acids: CASSTQGSNEQFF. In DNA, the CDR3 is TGTGCCAGCTCAACTCAGGGGTCCAATGAGCAGTTCTTC.

The rearrangement joins TRBV19 to TRBJ2-3; D remains ambiguous. CDR1 and CDR2 from the germline V gene are LNHDA and SQIVND (reference sequence). V shed 5 bases and J shed 6 bases, with 12 bases lying between them. The CDR3 has 13 residues. In DNA form, the CDR3 reads TGTGCCAGTAGTCGGCAGGCTTGGGATACGCAGTATTTT. It specifies CASSRQAWDTQYF. Using reference TRBV19 and TRBJ2-3 for the parts outside the CDR3, the full variable domain is DGGITQSPKYLFRKEGQNVTLSCEQNLNHDAMYWYRQDPGQGLRLIYYSQIVNDFQKGDIAEGYSVSREKKESFPLTVTSAQKNPTAFYLCASSRQAWDTQYFGPGTRLTVL.

This chain connects TRBV18 to TRBJ2-7, with 12 positions matching TRBD1. The V gene's germline CDR1 is KGHSH and CDR2 LQKENI. Trimming cost V 3 bases and J 5 bases; bases outside gene matches: 11. The CDR3 has 17 amino acids. The CDR3, as DNA: TGTGCCAGCTCACCCCGGGTTGGGACAGGGGGCCTCCACGAGCAGTACTTC. Residues: CASSPRVGTGGLHEQYF.

This sequence joins TRBV11-1 and TRBJ2-2; D is unresolved. The length of the CDR3 is 12 residues. Germline V CDR1 and CDR2: SGHAT, FQDESV (reference sequence). V was shortened by 2 bases and J by 7 bases, with 5 bases between the two germline ends. Here the CDR3 reads CASSLIRGELFF. Written as DNA, the CDR3 is TGTGCCAGCAGCTTAATTCGCGGGGAGCTGTTTTTT.

The CDR3 loop is CASTGSGGSNTEAFF. Written as DNA, the CDR3 is TGCGCCAGCACGGGTTCAGGGGGTTCGAACACTGAAGCTTTCTTT. The genes are TRBV5-1 and TRBJ1-1, with 7 bases that match TRBD1. This CDR3 comprises 15 residues. Germline assignment: CDR1 SGHRS and CDR2 YFSETQ. V trimming: 6 bases; J trimming: 1 base; junction bases outside the gene matches: 9.

This chain joins TRBV5-6 and TRBJ1-5; D unresolved. Germline V CDR1 and CDR2: SGHDT, YYEEEE. V was shortened by 6 bases and J by 9 bases, with 13 bases between the two germline ends. This CDR3 is 12 amino acids long. In nucleotides, the CDR3 is TGTGCCAGCAATAGCCAAACGGGGCCCCAGCATTTT. Translated, it gives CASNSQTGPQHF. Together with reference TRBV5-6 and TRBJ1-5, the CDR3 gives the full variable domain: DAGVTQSPTHLIKTRGQQVTLRCSPKSGHDTVSWYQQALGQGPQFIFQYYEEEERQRGNFPDRFSGHQFPNYSSELNVNALLLGDSALYLCASNSQTGPQHFGDGTRLSIL.

V is TRBV6-5 and J is TRBJ2-5; D unresolved. CDR1 MNHEY and CDR2 SVGAGI come from the germline V gene. This CDR3 is built from 14 residues. The germline V and J ends were trimmed by 0 bases and 5 bases, with 10 bases remaining between them. The CDR3 bases are TGTGCCAGCAGTTACTCGAGGTCGCTGGAGACCCAGTACTTC. This codes for CASSYSRSLETQYF.

The V gene is TRBV18, the J gene TRBJ2-3; no clear D. CDR3 length: 13 residues. The germline V gene has CDR1 KGHSH and CDR2 LQKENI. V dropped 0 bases and J dropped 3 bases, with 4 bases sitting between them. DNA for the CDR3: TGTGCCAGCTCACCACCTATAACAGATACGCAGTATTTT. It is translated as CASSPPITDTQYF.

J is TRBJ2-1 and V is TRBV25-1; D possibly corresponds to TRBD1 (6 bases). Germline V gene sequence: CDR1 MGHDK, CDR2 SYGVNS. The length of the CDR3 is 16 residues. V was clipped by 5 bases and J by 0 bases, with 14 bases between them. The CDR3 DNA reads TGTGCCAGCAGTACCCTTCGACAGGTCTCCTACAATGAGCAGTTCTTC. It encodes CASSTLRQVSYNEQFF.

This clone was seen once. Other DNA variants within this sample encode the same CDR3. Here the CDR3 reads CASSPAYEQYF. The CDR3 nucleotides are TGTGCCAGCTCACCGGCCTACGAGCAGTACTTC. This chain links TRBV18 with TRBJ2-7; no firm D call. Germline V gives CDR1 KGHSH, CDR2 LQKENI. V was trimmed by 3 bases and J by 2 bases, leaving 2 bases between them. This CDR3 comprises 11 residues.

This rearrangement joins TRBV6-4 to TRBJ2-1; TRBD2 aligns across 10 bases. V lost 10 bases and J lost 2; bases outside the gene matches: 11. The CDR3 length is 16 residues. Germline CDR1 MRHNA, CDR2 SNTAGT. CDR3 DNA sequence: TGTGCCACCAAGGCCTCTAGCGGGAGCGCCTACAATGAGCAGTTCTTC. It translates to CATKASSGSAYNEQFF.

The chain couples TRBV12-3 or TRBV12-4 to TRBJ1-2, with D unresolved. CDR3 length equals 12 residues. Deletions cut 1 base from V and 9 bases from J, with 9 bases between. The DNA for the CDR3 is TGTGCCAGCAGTTTAGGCGAAGTGAGCTACACCTTC. Amino acids: CASSLGEVSYTF.

The rearrangement joins TRBV5-1 to TRBJ2-5, with 14 bases lining up with TRBD2. There are 15 residues in the CDR3. The ends lost 4 bases at V and 4 bases at J; junction bases unmatched: 3. Germline CDR1 is SGHRS and CDR2 is YFSETQ. The CDR3 coding sequence is TGCGCCAGCAGCCTGACTAGCGGGGGGGCAGAGACCCAGTACTTC. As protein: CASSLTSGGAETQYF.